Listed here are 20 T cell receptor beta chains from one sample, sequenced in a study of blood T cell repertoires in COVID-19. Using immunoSEQ multiplex PCR, the repertoire was profiled, and TCRdb retains in-frame clones only, with some absent. The sample lists around 99,000 clones; just over 90% were seen once. Sequenced: peripheral blood. These receptors were collected from a man in his forties or fifties with acute or convalescent COVID-19.

The rearrangement joins TRBV27 to TRBJ2-7, with 8 bases that match TRBD2. This CDR3 has 15 residues. Trimming at V came to 2 bases and at J to 4 bases, leaving 7 bases not matched to a gene. Germline CDR1 is MNHEY and CDR2 is SMNVEV (reference sequence). The CDR3 coding sequence is TGTGCCAGCAGTTTAAGCGGGAGTGGAGGATACGAGCAGTACTTC. Translated, it gives CASSLSGSGGYEQYF.

Regarding this clone: Within the sample, other DNA sequences also encode this same CDR3. V usage is TRBV3-1 (or the pseudogene TRBV3-2) and J usage is TRBJ2-5; D not resolved. V lost 0 bases and J lost 3, with 14 bases in between. Germline CDR1 is LGHDT and CDR2 is YNNKEL (reference sequence). The CDR3 is made up of 16 amino acids. The CDR3 region has the DNA TGTGCCAGCAGCCAAGACTTAGCTAGTGGAAAAGAGACCCAGTACTTC. As protein: CASSQDLASGKETQYF.

The chain joins TRBV19 to TRBJ2-1; D remains ambiguous. The CDR3 covers 15 residues. Germline values: CDR1 LNHDA, CDR2 SQIVND (reference sequence). V gave up 1 base and J gave up 0 bases, with 7 bases separating them. The CDR3 spells CASSIAVSSYNEQFF. DNA for the CDR3: TGTGCCAGTAGTATAGCGGTTAGCTCCTACAATGAGCAGTTCTTC. Using reference TRBV19 and TRBJ2-1 for the parts outside the CDR3, the full variable domain is DGGITQSPKYLFRKEGQNVTLSCEQNLNHDAMYWYRQDPGQGLRLIYYSQIVNDFQKGDIAEGYSVSREKKESFPLTVTSAQKNPTAFYLCASSIAVSSYNEQFFGPGTRLTVL.

This rearrangement joins TRBV2 to TRBJ1-4; 9 bases agree with TRBD1. Germline values: CDR1 SNHLY, CDR2 FYNNEI. The CDR3 consists of 14 residues. V trimming: 6 bases; J trimming: 8 bases; junction bases outside the gene matches: 7. CDR3 amino acids: CASRTGTGIEKLFF. In DNA, the CDR3 is TGTGCCAGCAGAACCGGGACAGGGATCGAAAAACTGTTTTTT.

This clone was observed a few times. V and J are TRBV12-3 or TRBV12-4 and TRBJ2-1, with unresolved D. The CDR3 is made up of 11 amino acids. The V gene lost 3 bases and the J gene lost 10 bases, with 7 bases spanning the gap. CDR3 DNA: TGTGCCAGCAGTTTTGGTGAGGAGCAGTTCTTC. Translation gives CASSFGEEQFF.

The chain links TRBV6-1 to TRBJ1-2, with 8 bases matching TRBD1. V gave up 3 bases and J gave up 3 bases; unmatched junction bases: 6. The CDR3 is made up of 15 amino acids. The germline V gene has CDR1 MNHNS and CDR2 SASEGT. The chain's CDR3 is CASSDGQGRHYGYTF. CDR3 nucleotides: TGTGCCAGCAGTGACGGACAGGGTCGACACTATGGCTACACCTTC.

This clone was seen a single time. The genes are TRBV12-3 or TRBV12-4 and TRBJ2-4; D remains unclear. V lost 10 bases, J lost 0 bases, and 7 bases lay in between. The length of the CDR3 is 12 residues. For the CDR3, the DNA is TGTGCCACGTCCCTAGCCAAAAACATTCAGTACTTC. This codes for CATSLAKNIQYF.

The CDR3 region has the DNA TGTGCCAGCAGTTACGCCGGACTAGTTGGGGAGCAGTACTTC. Amino acids: CASSYAGLVGEQYF. This rearrangement joins TRBV6-2 or TRBV6-3 to TRBJ2-7; the match to TRBD2 covers 7 bases. The germline CDR1 and CDR2 sequences are MNHEY and SVGEGT. Trimming cost V 2 bases and J 7 bases; bases outside gene matches: 8. This CDR3 has 14 residues.

This clone was observed a few times. The chain couples TRBV30 to TRBJ2-3, with 8 bases lining up with TRBD2. J was trimmed by 1 base and V by 3 bases; bases with no gene match: 12. The CDR3 extends over 17 amino acids. Looked up from germline, CDR1 is GTSNPN and CDR2 is SVGIG (reference sequence). The chain's CDR3 is CAWSGGGRLLGTDTQYF. The CDR3 coding sequence is TGTGCCTGGAGCGGTGGCGGGAGGTTGTTGGGCACAGATACGCAGTATTTT.

This chain connects TRBV19 to TRBJ2-3; D unresolved. Trimming left V 4 bases short and J 2 bases short, with 7 bases between. This CDR3 contains 13 residues. Germline assignment: CDR1 LNHDA and CDR2 SQIVND (reference sequence). The CDR3 loop reads CASSRAITDTQYF. In DNA form, the CDR3 reads TGTGCCAGTAGTAGGGCAATCACAGATACGCAGTATTTT.

This sequence joins TRBV6-5 and TRBJ1-5; perhaps TRBD1 as D (5 bases). The length of the CDR3 is 15 residues. Germline V gives CDR1 MNHEY, CDR2 SVGAGI. The V end lost 3 bases, the J end lost 4 bases, and 13 bases lay between the germline ends. CDR3 protein: CASSYLGQGNQPQHF. CDR3 sequence (DNA): TGTGCCAGCAGTTATCTAGGGCAGGGAAATCAGCCCCAGCATTTT.

V and J are TRBV6-4 and TRBJ1-2; D is unresolved. Germline V gene sequence: CDR1 MRHNA, CDR2 SNTAGT. The CDR3 spans 13 residues. V lost 8 bases and J 1 base, leaving 11 bases between the germline ends. The CDR3 protein is CASYPRVNYGYTF. CDR3 bases: TGTGCCAGCTACCCCCGGGTTAACTATGGCTACACCTTC.

V and J are TRBV7-6 and TRBJ2-7, with D perhaps TRBD1 (7 bases). The CDR3 sequence is 15 residues long. V was clipped by 6 bases and J by 2 bases, with 17 bases between them. Germline CDR1 reads SGHVS; CDR2 reads FNYEAQ. The chain's CDR3 is CASSPGGGGTYEQYF. In DNA, the CDR3 is TGTGCCAGCAGTCCGGGTGGAGGGGGCACCTACGAGCAGTACTTC.

The rearrangement links TRBV9 to TRBJ2-3, with D possibly TRBD2 on 6 matching bases. This CDR3 contains 15 residues. The germline V gene has CDR1 SGDLS and CDR2 YYNGEE. V lost 3 bases and J lost 1, with 12 bases in between. CDR3 region: CASSGRGEGTDTQYF. CDR3 nucleotide sequence: TGTGCCAGCAGCGGCCGCGGGGAGGGCACAGATACGCAGTATTTT.

The CDR3 sequence: CASSPPWGGVGTEAFF. The CDR3, as DNA: TGTGCCAGCTCACCACCGTGGGGGGGCGTTGGCACTGAAGCTTTCTTT. The chain has TRBV18 and TRBJ1-1, with TRBD1 as a possible D gene (6 bases). Deletions cut 0 bases from V and 4 bases from J, with 15 bases between. Per germline, CDR1 KGHSH and CDR2 LQKENI. The length of the CDR3 is 16 residues.

Only a few counts were recorded for this clone. The CDR3 protein is CSVEGGRGGQGSYGYTF. The CDR3 DNA follows: TGCAGCGTTGAGGGGGGCCGTGGGGGACAGGGATCCTATGGCTACACCTTC. The gene calls are TRBV29-1 and TRBJ1-2; 9 bases fit TRBD1. The CDR3 totals 17 residues. J was trimmed by 4 bases and V by 3 bases; bases with no gene match: 15. Germline V gene lookup returns CDR1 SQVTM and CDR2 ANQGSEA.

The chain is built from TRBV11-2 and TRBJ1-2, with 7 positions matching TRBD1. The germline V gene has CDR1 SGHAT and CDR2 FQNNGV. Trimming cost V 5 bases and J 7 bases; bases outside gene matches: 22. The CDR3 runs to 18 residues. CDR3 nucleotides: TGTGCCAGCAGCCCCCGGCAAACTACCGGGACAGAGGTCTCTGGCTACACCTTC. This sequence encodes CASSPRQTTGTEVSGYTF.

This clone was detected only once. CDR3 nucleotides: TGTGCCAGCAGCTTAGGACTCGCCCAAGAGACCCAGTACTTC. Protein: CASSLGLAQETQYF. The gene calls are TRBV7-2 and TRBJ2-5; D ambiguous. Germline V gene data show CDR1 as SGHTA and CDR2 as FQGNSA. Trimming stripped 1 base from V and 1 base from J, with 7 bases between. The length of the CDR3 is 14 residues. Drawing the rest from reference TRBV7-2 and TRBJ2-5, the complete variable domain is GAGVSQSPSNKVTEKGKDVELRCDPISGHTALYWYRQSLGQGLEFLIYFQGNSAPDKSGLPSDRFSAERTGGSVSTLTIQRTQQEDSAVYLCASSLGLAQETQYFGPGTRLLVL.

The chain recombines TRBV7-2 with TRBJ2-7; the D gene is possibly TRBD2 (5 bases). The V end lost 2 bases, the J end lost 5 bases, and 10 bases lay between the germline ends. Germline CDR1 SGHTA, CDR2 FQGNSA. This CDR3 spans 13 amino acids. CDR3 in amino acids: CASSLKLEHEQYF. The DNA for the CDR3 is TGTGCCAGCAGCTTAAAACTAGAACACGAGCAGTACTTC.

The V and J genes are TRBV11-2 and TRBJ2-1, with D perhaps matching TRBD2 (6 bases). The V end was cut by 1 base, the J end by 3 bases, with 10 bases between. The V gene's germline CDR1 is SGHAT and CDR2 FQNNGV. This CDR3 is built from 15 residues. CDR3 in amino acids: CASSLVSGFYNEQFF. DNA for the CDR3: TGTGCCAGCAGCTTAGTAAGCGGGTTCTACAATGAGCAGTTCTTC.